The sequence of this T cell receptor beta chain was determined in a study of resident and recirculating memory T cells in vitiligo. Sequencing was performed with immunoSEQ multiplex PCR; in TCRdb, only in-frame clones are kept and a portion is missing. The sample consists of about 76,000 clones, just over 90% of them appearing once. Stability required unchanged lesions during the previous 6 months. Regarding this clone: The junction does not match germline at one end; this may be a read error.

The TCR comes from a male donor with vitiligo. Sequencing input: blood.

CDR3 amino acids: CASPHPGWGETIF. The CDR3 DNA sequence: TGCGCCAGCCCCCATCCCGGTTGGGGGGAGACGATCTTC. The chain uses TRBV4-3 and TRBJ2-1; a weak D match, TRBD2 (6 bases). Germline CDR1 and CDR2: LGHNA and YSLEER. The CDR3 is 13 amino acids.